This TCR beta chain was identified in a study of blood T cell repertoires in COVID-19. This table comes from immunoSEQ multiplex PCR, and its TCRdb copy is limited to in-frame clones, with some not included. The table shows about 180,000 clones, with more than 70% occurring only once. Germline-derived CDR1 and CDR2 are MNHEY and SVGEGT. The V gene lost 2 bases and the J gene lost 5 bases, with 12 bases spanning the gap. The CDR3 covers 14 residues. The sample taken for sequencing was peripheral blood. This TCR was sampled from a middle-aged man with active or convalescent COVID-19. The V gene is TRBV6-2 or TRBV6-3, the J gene TRBJ1-1; D gene unclear. In nucleotides, the CDR3 is TGTGCCAGCAGTTACCCCACCGGGAGGACTGAAGCTTTCTTT. Translated, it gives CASSYPTGRTEAFF.